Below are 4 T cell receptor beta chains sequenced from a single sample in a study of T cell repertoires in cytomegalovirus infection. No antigens are known for them. TCRdb re-called the reads with MiXCR, one entry per CDR3 protein. Of over 100,000 distinct CDR3 sequences listed, around 10% are singletons. Sequencing was done on a sample of PBMCs, sequenced either directly or after in vitro stimulation (not recorded which). The origin of the receptors is a human donor in good health (CMV status not recorded). Some clones in this sample may be carry-over from other donors' samples.

This clonotype was counted a few times. CDR3 sequence (DNA): TGTGCCAGCAGCTTAGGGCACGGAGAGACCCAGTACTTC. Translating gives CASSLGHGETQYF. This chain links TRBV7-2 with TRBJ2-5; no definite D call. Germline CDR1 SGHTA, CDR2 FQGNSA. The CDR3 totals 13 residues. With 1 base removed from V and 4 bases from J, the gap between germline ends came to 7 bases.

This clonotype was observed a few times. V usage is TRBV6-1 and J usage is TRBJ2-5; 9 positions match TRBD2. This CDR3 region has 16 residues. Trimming removed 2 bases from V and 5 bases from J; junction bases left unmatched: 9. In germline, CDR1 is MNHNS, CDR2 SASEGT. CDR3 DNA: TGTGCCAGCAGTGAACGGGGGACTAGCCTGACGGAGACCCAGTACTTC. Its protein product is CASSERGTSLTETQYF.

This clonotype was seen ten or more times. The chain uses TRBV7-2 and TRBJ1-6; no reliable D call. The CDR3 is 13 amino acids. V lost 4 bases and J lost 6, with 7 bases in between. The V gene's germline CDR1 is SGHTA and CDR2 FQGNSA. The CDR3 sequence: CASSSDINSPLHF. CDR3 in DNA: TGTGCCAGCAGCTCAGACATTAATTCACCCCTCCACTTT.

This clonotype is classed as medium-sized (0.01 to 0.1%). The rearrangement links TRBV13 to TRBJ2-7; 10 bases fit TRBD2. The V and J ends lost 0 bases and 4 bases, in that order; junction bases with no gene match: 9. The CDR3 totals 17 residues. Germline CDR1 and CDR2: PRHDT and FYEKMQ (reference sequence). The CDR3 protein is CASSLGGRLAGLYEQYV. The CDR3, as DNA: TGTGCCAGCAGCTTAGGGGGACGACTAGCGGGCCTATACGAGCAGTACGTC.